This T cell receptor (beta chain) was captured by sequencing in a study of T cells in localized non-small cell lung cancer. Study-level results: A median of around 60 of the top 100 tumor clones appeared in adjacent lung, which was paired and uninvolved. The greatest T cell clonality was found in uninvolved adjacent lung (higher than in tumor). Investigators sequenced only a single tumor region, leaving heterogeneity possible.

Lacking atypia, the adjacent lung had been sampled at least 2 cm away from the tumor margin. The germline gives CDR1 SGHRS, CDR2 YFSETQ. Losses at the gene ends were 0 bases for V and 0 bases for J; bases not matched to a gene: 2. The CDR3 has 16 residues. Only in-frame clones appear in the TCRdb table, and some are missing; sequencing was by immunoSEQ multiplex PCR. This repertoire shows 1,500 to 2,000 clones, around a quarter found once; its top ten account for around 16%. Remarks on this clone: Its antigen is not known.

The chain is built from TRBV5-1 and TRBJ2-5, with 10 bases that match TRBD2. The source of this sequence is a female donor older than 55 with stage I squamous cell lung carcinoma. Sequencing used normal lung tissue next to the tumor, obtained before any cancer treatment. The CDR3 region has the DNA TGCGCCAGCAGCTTGGGAAGCGGGGGGGACCAAGAGACCCAGTACTTC. Translation gives CASSLGSGGDQETQYF.